This T cell receptor beta chain is from a study of cytomegalovirus exposure and HLA in healthy donors. Study-level points and caveats: In most subjects, TCR beta sequences reportedly gave accurate predictions of HLA-A and HLA-B alleles. A later analysis appeared to link common viral pathogens to several of the most significant clusters.

Use of 60 Vbeta and 13 Jbeta primers characterized the PCR. Only in-frame clones appear in the TCRdb table, and some are missing; sequencing was by immunoSEQ multiplex PCR. The sample lists 180,000 or so clones, 77% occurring once. Though probably carrying unrecorded immune exposures, donors were nominally healthy at sampling. Note on this clone: What it recognizes is unknown.

The CDR3 extends over 15 amino acids. The V gene's germline CDR1 is GTSNPN and CDR2 SVGIG (reference sequence). With 1 base removed from V and 3 bases from J, the gap between germline ends came to 13 bases. This clonotype was obtained from a man younger than 35 in good health and CMV-seronegative. Specimen: PBMCs. The J gene is TRBJ1-3, the V gene TRBV30, with D possibly matching TRBD1 (6 bases). CDR3 in DNA: TGTGCCTGGAGTGCCTCCGGGACATATGGAAACACCATATATTTT. Amino acid sequence: CAWSASGTYGNTIYF.